This is a list of T cell receptor beta chains from one sample in a study of blood T cell repertoires in COVID-19. Assay: immunoSEQ multiplex PCR; the TCRdb copy retains only in-frame clones and omits some. The table shows 150,000 or so clones, with roughly 82% occurring only once. Input material: peripheral blood. These receptors originate from a woman aged 50 to 60 with acute or convalescent COVID-19. Each CDR3 is given with its conserved first and last residue. For some rows the clone size is stated as once, few or many, or as a class when expanded; others skip it.

J gene	clone size	V gene	CDR3 protein
TRBJ2-7	few	TRBV3-1/TRBV3-2	CASSQAGASGNEQYF
TRBJ2-1	-	TRBV27	CASSPGLAAYNEQFF
TRBJ2-2	-	TRBV2	CASTGESTGELFF
TRBJ1-6	few	TRBV5-1	CASSLFGESSYNSPLHF
TRBJ1-2	-	TRBV2	CASSEFRGAYGYTF
TRBJ2-7	-	TRBV6-5	CASSYRAAGLYEQYF
TRBJ1-1	-	TRBV4-1	CASSPDRANTEAFF
TRBJ2-5	-	TRBV11-2	CASSLAGGGETQYF
TRBJ1-5	-	TRBV7-2	CASSRRTGTGPSDQPQHF
TRBJ2-3	-	TRBV6-6	CASSRTARRGGTDTQYF
TRBJ2-1	-	TRBV3-1/TRBV3-2	CASSQMSGGVNEQFF
TRBJ2-1	-	TRBV2	CASRGVSGTSVNNEQFF
TRBJ1-2	few	TRBV20-1	CSASGWDSRYGYTF
TRBJ2-7	-	TRBV18	CASSSRSGEGAEQYF
TRBJ2-1	-	TRBV5-5	CASSLHTRSGRYEQFF
TRBJ1-6	-	TRBV6-5	CASSRPDRFNSPLHF
TRBJ1-2	-	TRBV18	CASSPTGGLENYGYTF
TRBJ1-3	-	TRBV15	CATSRERVGNTIYF
TRBJ1-6	-	TRBV9	CASSEGVANSPLHF
TRBJ2-2	-	TRBV15	CATSRAGTNTGELFF
TRBJ2-1	few	TRBV13	CASSHYNEQFF
TRBJ2-5	-	TRBV11-2	CASSRDRGWSETQYF
TRBJ2-5	-	TRBV5-1	CASSIQGMKETQYF
TRBJ1-6	-	TRBV9	CASSVAQGGPLHF
TRBJ1-6	many	TRBV5-1	CASSLGQGQGSPLHF
TRBJ1-1	-	TRBV7-2	CASSLTGRHTEAFF
TRBJ1-1	-	TRBV5-6	CASSILSGGKDTEAFF
TRBJ2-1	-	TRBV12-3/TRBV12-4	CASSLVTGGGFF
TRBJ1-2	-	TRBV25-1	CASSTGGNYGYTF
TRBJ1-4	-	TRBV6-6	CASGQGNEKLFF
TRBJ2-7	few	TRBV6-5	CASSSALNSYEQYF
TRBJ2-7	-	TRBV20-1	CSASLGFGGSYEQYF
TRBJ1-2	few	TRBV6-1	CASSENGGTYGYTF
TRBJ1-3	few	TRBV3-1/TRBV3-2	CASSRQQGVGGNTIYF
TRBJ2-7	-	TRBV3-1/TRBV3-2	CASSQISNYEQYF
TRBJ1-2	-	TRBV15	CATSREGLGFYGYTF
TRBJ1-1	-	TRBV12-3/TRBV12-4	CASSSPMTDEAFF
TRBJ1-4	once	TRBV7-9	CASSLGREGEKLFF
TRBJ2-3	-	TRBV3-1/TRBV3-2	CASSQTGGWTDTQYF
TRBJ1-5	-	TRBV7-2	CASSFISNQPQHF
TRBJ2-5	-	TRBV27	CASRSSGWRGETQYF
TRBJ1-5	-	TRBV7-2	CASSPRAGQPQHF
TRBJ2-3	-	TRBV5-1	CASSLYGSTDTQYF
TRBJ1-2	few	TRBV9	CASSALKRSYGYTF
TRBJ2-7	once	TRBV7-2	CASSLGRGHYEQYF
TRBJ2-7	-	TRBV5-6	CASSWSSTYEQYF
TRBJ1-2	-	TRBV27	CASSYLSGGVYGYTF
TRBJ2-3	-	TRBV28	CASSSSGQGLSDTQYF
TRBJ2-7	-	TRBV5-1	CASSLAGVTGNEEYF
TRBJ1-4	-	TRBV4-2	CASSPKTGTGNEKLFF
TRBJ2-5	-	TRBV20-1	CSASSSTETQYF
TRBJ1-5	-	TRBV7-9	CASSLGRGGDPSNQPQHF
TRBJ2-1	-	TRBV2	CASSAGTSGYNEQFF
TRBJ1-2	-	TRBV19	CASSQTGPYGYTF
TRBJ2-3	-	TRBV10-2	CASSEFMRNTQYF
TRBJ1-2	-	TRBV30	CAWSRDRPSGYTF
TRBJ1-1	-	TRBV7-9	CASSEQTGENTEAFF
TRBJ1-3	-	TRBV19	CASREQGAGNTIYF
TRBJ2-7	-	TRBV4-1	CASSQDKAYWEQYF
TRBJ2-1	-	TRBV29-1	CSVDGGPRDEQFF